Given below is one T cell receptor beta chain in context. This specimen belongs to a study of shared clonotypes between healthy human individuals. V lost 0 bases, J lost 2 bases, and 11 bases lay in between. Germline CDR1 and CDR2: SGHAT and FQNNGV. This CDR3 is 15 amino acids long. Method: immunoSEQ multiplex PCR; TCRdb's copy keeps in-frame clones and lacks some. The table has some 1,400,000 clones, around 95% seen once. This chain joins TRBV11-2 and TRBJ2-7, with a possible D match to TRBD2 (5 bases). The source is a man between 25 and 39 years old in good health. Material: naive CD4+ T cells sorted from blood. The subset is: CD45RA+ positively selected. The CDR3 sequence is CASSLDLDGTYEQYF. For the CDR3, the DNA is TGTGCCAGCAGCTTAGACCTGGACGGGACCTACGAGCAGTACTTC.